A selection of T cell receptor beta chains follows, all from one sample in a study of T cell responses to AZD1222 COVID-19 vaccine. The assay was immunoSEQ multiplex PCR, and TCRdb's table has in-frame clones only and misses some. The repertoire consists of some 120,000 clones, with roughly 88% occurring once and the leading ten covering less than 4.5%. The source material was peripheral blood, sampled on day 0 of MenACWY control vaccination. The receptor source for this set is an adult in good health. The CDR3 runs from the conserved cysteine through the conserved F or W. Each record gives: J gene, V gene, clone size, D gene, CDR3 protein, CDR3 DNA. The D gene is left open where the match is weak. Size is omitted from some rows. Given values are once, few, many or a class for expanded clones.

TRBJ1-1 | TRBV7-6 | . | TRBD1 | CASSSQQGAAEAFF | TGTGCCAGCAGCTCGCAACAGGGGGCCGCTGAAGCTTTCTTT
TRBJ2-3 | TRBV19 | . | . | CASSMYGGPTDTQYF | TGTGCCAGTAGTATGTATGGGGGGCCCACAGATACGCAGTATTTT
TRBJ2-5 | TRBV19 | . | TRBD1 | CASSITGGFETQYF | TGTGCCAGTAGTATTACAGGGGGCTTCGAGACCCAGTACTTC
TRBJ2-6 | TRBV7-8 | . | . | CASSPRRGRSSGANVLTF | TGTGCCAGCAGCCCGCGTCGGGGGCGCAGCTCTGGGGCCAACGTCCTGACTTTC
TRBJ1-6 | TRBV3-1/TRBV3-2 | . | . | CASSQEPGHGSPLHF | TGTGCCAGCAGCCAAGAACCGGGACATGGATCACCCCTCCACTTT
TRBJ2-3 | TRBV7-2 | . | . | CASSLSGPDTQYF | TGTGCCAGCAGCCTGAGCGGGCCTGATACGCAGTATTTT
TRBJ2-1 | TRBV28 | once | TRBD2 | CASSPSTSGTYNEQFF | TGTGCCAGCAGTCCTAGCACTAGCGGGACCTACAATGAGCAGTTCTTC
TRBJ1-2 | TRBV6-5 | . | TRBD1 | CASSYSPGQRTYGYTF | TGTGCCAGCAGTTACTCACCGGGACAGCGCACCTATGGCTACACCTTC
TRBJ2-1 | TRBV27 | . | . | CASSPNLELGIGFDEQFF | TGTGCCAGCAGTCCCAATCTGGAGTTAGGTATTGGGTTCGATGAGCAGTTCTTC
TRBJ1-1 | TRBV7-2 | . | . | CASSLLSEAFF | TGTGCCAGCAGCTTATTGAGTGAAGCTTTCTTT
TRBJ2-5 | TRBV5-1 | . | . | CASSHSRGGETQYF | TGCGCCAGCAGCCATAGTCGGGGCGGGGAGACCCAGTACTTC
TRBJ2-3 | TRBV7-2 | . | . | CASSFPDTDTQYF | TGTGCCAGCAGCTTCCCTGATACAGATACGCAGTATTTT
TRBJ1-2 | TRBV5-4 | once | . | CASGSGLNYGYTF | TGTGCCAGCGGCTCCGGGCTGAACTATGGCTACACCTTC
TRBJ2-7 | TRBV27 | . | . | CASSPRVGGIRYEQYF | TGTGCCAGCAGTCCGAGAGTAGGTGGGATCAGGTACGAGCAGTACTTC
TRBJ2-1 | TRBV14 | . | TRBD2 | CASSQDALAGGPRSYNEQFF | TGTGCCAGCAGCCAAGATGCCCTAGCGGGGGGGCCGAGATCCTACAATGAGCAGTTCTTC
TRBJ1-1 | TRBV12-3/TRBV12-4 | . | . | CASSFSPGTEAFF | TGTGCCAGCAGTTTTTCCCCGGGCACTGAAGCTTTCTTT
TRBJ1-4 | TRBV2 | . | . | CASRFDTGRASTNEKLFF | TGTGCCAGCAGGTTCGACACGGGTCGGGCATCAACTAATGAAAAACTGTTTTTT